This is a list of T cell receptor beta chains from one sample in a study of post-analysis software for immune sequencing data. MiXCR was run by TCRdb on the PCR reads, yielding one entry per CDR3 protein. The profile covers about 500,000 distinct CDR3 sequences, with approximately 46% appearing a single time and roughly an eighth taken by the ten largest. The source material was blood. These receptors were collected from a girl between 5 and 17 years old with multiple sclerosis. The CDR3 runs from the conserved cysteine through the conserved F or W. D genes are given only for firm matches. The size entry is marked missing in some rows and otherwise reads once, few, many or a size class.

J | size | D | V | DNA | CDR3
TRBJ2-7 | . | TRBD1 | TRBV11-2 | TGTGCCAGCAGCTTATTTGGACAGGGCCCCTCCTACGAGCAGTACTTC | CASSLFGQGPSYEQYF
TRBJ2-7 | . | TRBD2 | TRBV12-3/TRBV12-4 | TGTGCCAGCAGTTTCGGGCGGGAGAGGAACGAGCAGTACTTC | CASSFGRERNEQYF
TRBJ2-6 | few | TRBD1 | TRBV7-9 | TGTGCCAGCAGCTCCCGGGACAGGAGTATCACCCAGTCTGGGGCCAACGTCCTGACTTTC | CASSSRDRSITQSGANVLTF
TRBJ2-2 | . | TRBD1 | TRBV12-3/TRBV12-4 | TGTGCCAGCAGTTCAGCCGGGACAGGGGTGGCCGGGGAGCTGTTTTTT | CASSSAGTGVAGELFF
TRBJ2-3 | . | TRBD1 | TRBV5-1 | TGCGCCAGCAGCTGGGAGGACAGGGGAGCTTTGGATACGCAGTATTTT | CASSWEDRGALDTQYF
TRBJ2-1 | few | TRBD2 | TRBV4-2 | TGTGCCAGCAGCCAGGCGGGTAGCGGGAGGGGGGAGCAGTTCTTC | CASSQAGSGRGEQFF
TRBJ2-1 | . | . | TRBV5-1 | TGCGCCAGCAGCTTGGATACCCCTGAGCCCTACAATGAGCAGTTCTTC | CASSLDTPEPYNEQFF
TRBJ2-1 | . | . | TRBV24-1 | TGTGCCACCAGTGATTTGGACTGCAATGAGCAGTTCTTC | CATSDLDCNEQFF
TRBJ2-1 | few | TRBD2 | TRBV7-9 | TGTGCCAGCAGCTCACCGGGACTAGCGGGTGCACTAAACAATGAGCAGTTCTTC | CASSSPGLAGALNNEQFF
TRBJ2-1 | . | . | TRBV5-1 | TGCGCCAGCAGCCTCGGGACTGGTTTTCGGGTAGGACAGTTCTTC | CASSLGTGFRVGQFF
TRBJ1-1 | . | . | TRBV28 | TGTGCCAGCAGTTCCCTAGATAGGGCAAACACTGAAGCTTTCTTT | CASSSLDRANTEAFF
TRBJ2-3 | few | . | TRBV7-2 | TGTGCCAGCAGCCAGCCCATAGCGGACACAGATACGCAGTATTTT | CASSQPIADTDTQYF
TRBJ2-1 | . | . | TRBV28 | TGTGCCAGCAGTTCAAGTTTGGAAGTCCAGTTCTTC | CASSSSLEVQFF
TRBJ2-5 | . | . | TRBV20-1 | TGCAGTGCTGGGACTGACCCCCAAGAGACCCAGTACTTC | CSAGTDPQETQYF
TRBJ2-5 | few | TRBD1 | TRBV29-1 | TGCAGCGTTGAAATTCGGACAGGGAAGGGGGCAGAGACCCAGTACTTC | CSVEIRTGKGAETQYF